The 21 T cell receptor beta chains reported below all come from one sample, sequenced in a study of blood T cell repertoires in COVID-19. The method was immunoSEQ multiplex PCR; TCRdb's version includes in-frame clones alone and lacks a portion of them. Among around 250,000 clones, about 82% were seen once, and the ten largest hold approximately 5.1%. What was sequenced was peripheral blood. These TCRs come from a man between 45 and 60 years old with active or convalescent COVID-19.

The genes are TRBV4-3 and TRBJ2-3; 8 bases are a match to TRBD2. J gave up 2 bases and V 0 bases, and 7 bases lay outside the gene matches. CDR3 length equals 17 residues. Germline CDR1 and CDR2: LGHNA and YSLEER. CDR3 amino acids: CASSQDGAGGLTDTQYF. For the CDR3, the DNA is TGCGCCAGCAGCCAAGATGGGGCGGGAGGTCTCACAGATACGCAGTATTTT.

The J gene is TRBJ2-1, the V gene TRBV19; D may be TRBD1 (5 bases). Germline V gene data show CDR1 as LNHDA and CDR2 as SQIVND (reference sequence). V lost 4 bases and J lost 3, with 13 bases in between. The CDR3 length is 15 residues. The CDR3: CASSRGDLGYNEQFF. CDR3 bases: TGTGCCAGTAGTAGGGGCGACCTCGGCTACAATGAGCAGTTCTTC.

Only a few counts were recorded for this clone. The chain combines TRBV5-4 with TRBJ1-2; possible D gene TRBD1, 6 bases. The CDR3 has 14 residues. V dropped 1 base and J dropped 3 bases, with 10 bases sitting between them. Germline CDR1 is SGHNT and CDR2 is YYREEE (reference sequence). As DNA, the CDR3 is TGTGCCAGCAGCTTGATACACAGGGACTATGGCTACACCTTC. Its protein is CASSLIHRDYGYTF.

CDR3 in DNA: TGTGCCACCAGCAGAGAAATGGGGCTAACCGGGACAGGGGACAATGAGCAGTTCTTC. Its protein product is CATSREMGLTGTGDNEQFF. The V and J genes are TRBV15 and TRBJ2-1; 10 bases are a match to TRBD1. Germline trimming cut 0 bases from V and 5 bases from J; bases unmatched to any gene: 13. Germline CDR1 reads LNHNV; CDR2 reads YYDKDF (reference sequence). The CDR3 runs 19 residues.

The rearrangement uses TRBV6-1 and TRBJ1-6; D is unclear. This CDR3 is 13 amino acids long. CDR1 MNHNS and CDR2 SASEGT come from the germline V gene. V dropped 0 bases and J dropped 9 bases, with 6 bases sitting between them. The CDR3 loop is CASSEARSSPLHF. CDR3 DNA sequence: TGTGCCAGCAGTGAAGCGCGGAGTTCACCCCTCCACTTT.

V gene TRBV4-1 combines with J gene TRBJ2-1; a possible D gene is TRBD1 (6 bases). CDR3 length: 15 residues. Germline V gives CDR1 MGHRA, CDR2 YSYEKL. The V and J ends lost 7 bases and 0 bases respectively, with 13 bases between them. This CDR3 is CASTRQEASYNEQFF. The CDR3 nucleotides are TGCGCCAGCACGCGACAGGAGGCCTCCTACAATGAGCAGTTCTTC.

The chain carries TRBV28 and TRBJ1-5; maybe TRBD1 (6 bases). The CDR3 extends over 13 amino acids. Germline CDR1 MDHEN, CDR2 SYDVKM. Trimming removed 6 bases at V and 9 bases at J, with 15 bases between. The CDR3 DNA sequence: TGTGCCAGCAGCATGGACAGTGGGCGGCCCCAGCATTTT. Translation gives CASSMDSGRPQHF. Filled out from reference TRBV28 and TRBJ1-5, the complete variable domain reads DVKVTQSSRYLVKRTGEKVFLECVQDMDHENMFWYRQDPGLGLRLIYFSYDVKMKEKGDIPEGYSVSREKKERFSLILESASTNQTSMYLCASSMDSGRPQHFGDGTRLSIL.

For this clone: Germline is not matched at one junction end, which may reflect a read error. The chain employs TRBV7-3 and TRBJ2-1, with 10 nucleotides matching TRBD2. The CDR3 runs 15 residues. Germline assignment: CDR1 SGHTA and CDR2 FQGTGA. This chain's CDR3 is CASSLTSGAYNEQFF. CDR3 nucleotides: TGTGCCAGCAGCCTAACTAGCGGGGCCTACAATGAGCAGTTCTTC.

The chain recombines TRBV12-5 with TRBJ2-7; 9 nucleotides agree with TRBD1. CDR1 is LGHNT and CDR2 is FRNRAP in the germline V gene. This CDR3 is built from 14 residues. V shed 5 bases, J shed 2 bases, and the junction held 4 bases outside the gene matches. The DNA for the CDR3 is TGTGCTAGTGGTCTCGGACAGGGGACCTACGAGCAGTACTTC. This translates into CASGLGQGTYEQYF.

This rearrangement joins TRBV6-4 to TRBJ1-3; a possible D gene is TRBD1 (6 bases). The CDR3 is 14 amino acids. Per the germline V gene, CDR1 is MRHNA and CDR2 is SNTAGT. V was cut by 7 bases and J by 1 base, with 11 bases left in between. CDR3 amino acids: CASIHRVSGNTIYF. CDR3 coding DNA: TGTGCCAGCATTCACAGGGTTTCTGGAAACACCATATATTTT.

The CDR3 loop reads CASSLAGFGGYTF. CDR3 in DNA: TGTGCCAGCAGTTTGGCGGGGTTCGGGGGCTACACCTTC. The chain carries TRBV12-3 or TRBV12-4 and TRBJ1-2; no clear D. V was cut by 3 bases and J by 8 bases, with 13 bases left in between. The CDR3 totals 13 residues.

The rearrangement joins TRBV4-3 to TRBJ1-4; D is perhaps TRBD1 (6 bases). Trimming left V 1 base short and J 6 bases short, with 15 bases between. This CDR3 contains 16 residues. Germline loops: CDR1 LGHNA, CDR2 YSLEER. In DNA form, the CDR3 reads TGCGCCAGCAGCCAAGGCAGGGGTCGAGGGTATGAAAAACTGTTTTTT. Translating gives CASSQGRGRGYEKLFF.

The chain recombines TRBV19 with TRBJ2-3, with D possibly TRBD2 on 5 matching bases. This CDR3 region has 15 residues. The V end lost 4 bases, the J end lost 2 bases, and 13 bases lay between the germline ends. Germline V gives CDR1 LNHDA, CDR2 SQIVND (reference sequence). CDR3 bases: TGTGCCAGTAGTAATGGCGGGTACCCCACAGATACGCAGTATTTT. Translated: CASSNGGYPTDTQYF.

The chain joins TRBV24-1 to TRBJ2-3, with D tentatively TRBD2 (5 bases). Germline values: CDR1 KGHDR, CDR2 SFDVKD. This CDR3 has 14 amino acids. The V end lost 1 base, the J end lost 4 bases, and 8 bases lay between the germline ends. CDR3 sequence: CATSDLYGADTQYF. For the CDR3, the DNA is TGTGCCACCAGTGATTTATACGGGGCAGATACGCAGTATTTT.

V is TRBV3-1 (or the pseudogene TRBV3-2) and J is TRBJ2-1; 10 bases map to TRBD2. This CDR3 region has 17 residues. Germline-derived CDR1 and CDR2 are LGHDT and YNNKEL (reference sequence). The junction had 2 bases not matched to a gene; V was cut back by 0 bases and J by 0 bases. The DNA for the CDR3 is TGTGCCAGCAGCCAAGAGGGACTAGCGAGCTCCTACAATGAGCAGTTCTTC. This translates into CASSQEGLASSYNEQFF.

In DNA form, the CDR3 reads TGTGCCAGCAGCTTGGGGGGGACCTACAATGAGCAGTTCTTC. This codes for CASSLGGTYNEQFF. This rearrangement joins TRBV11-1 to TRBJ2-1; 7 positions agree with TRBD2. V shed 3 bases, J shed 2 bases, and the junction held 1 base outside the gene matches. CDR1 is SGHAT and CDR2 is FQDESV in the germline V gene (reference sequence). The CDR3 totals 14 residues.

CDR3 loop: CASSLHGGRGTEAFF. The CDR3 DNA follows: TGTGCCAGCAGCCTACACGGGGGGAGAGGTACTGAAGCTTTCTTT. J is TRBJ1-1 and V is TRBV28; TRBD1 is a possible D gene (5 bases). Between the trimmed V and J ends, which lost 6 bases and 5 bases, there was a span of 19 bases. This CDR3 has 15 amino acids. CDR1 and CDR2 from the germline V gene are MDHEN and SYDVKM.

The genes are TRBV9 and TRBJ1-3, with D hard to call. Per germline, CDR1 SGDLS and CDR2 YYNGEE. The CDR3 covers 17 residues. Trimming removed 0 bases at V and 0 bases at J, with 13 bases between. The CDR3 DNA reads as TGTGCCAGCAGCGTAGGTGAGGGAGGGATCTCTGGAAACACCATATATTTT. Encoded protein: CASSVGEGGISGNTIYF. The full variable domain, rest sourced from reference TRBV9 and TRBJ1-3, is DSGVTQTPKHLITATGQRVTLRCSPRSGDLSVYWYQQSLDQGLQFLIQYYNGEERAKGNILERFSAQQFPDLHSELNLSSLELGDSALYFCASSVGEGGISGNTIYFGEGSWLTVV.

The sample holds a few counts of this clone. The V and J genes are TRBV7-9 and TRBJ2-1, with TRBD2 identical over 11 bases. The CDR3 covers 17 residues. Germline assignment: CDR1 SEHNR and CDR2 FQNEAQ (reference sequence). Germline trimming cut 3 bases from V and 10 bases from J; bases unmatched to any gene: 14. The DNA for the CDR3 is TGTGCCAGCAGCTTCACTAGCGGGAGCCACATCCCAATAGAGCAGTTCTTC. This translates into CASSFTSGSHIPIEQFF. Together with reference TRBV7-9 and TRBJ2-1, the CDR3 gives the full variable domain: DTGVSQNPRHKITKRGQNVTFRCDPISEHNRLYWYRQTLGQGPEFLTYFQNEAQLEKSRLLSDRFSAERPKGSFSTLEIQRTEQGDSAMYLCASSFTSGSHIPIEQFFGPGTRLTVL.

The chain employs TRBV4-1 and TRBJ2-5; 9 bases are shared with TRBD2. The CDR3 spans 15 residues. V lost 4 bases and J lost 5; bases outside the gene matches: 8. Germline V lookup: CDR1 MGHRA, CDR2 YSYEKL. This CDR3 is CASSPGLAGTETQYF. The CDR3 DNA sequence: TGCGCCAGCAGCCCGGGGCTAGCGGGAACCGAGACCCAGTACTTC.

The chain combines TRBV5-6 with TRBJ2-1; D is possibly TRBD2 (5 bases). The V gene lost 4 bases and the J gene lost 4 bases, with 15 bases spanning the gap. The CDR3 runs 15 residues. CDR1 SGHDT and CDR2 YYEEEE come from the germline V gene. In DNA, the CDR3 is TGTGCCAGCAGCGCCGTTACCGGGGTGTACAATGAGCAGTTCTTC. This gives the protein CASSAVTGVYNEQFF.